These T cell receptor beta chains were read from a single sample in a study of T cell changes during pregnancy in multiple sclerosis. The repertoire was sequenced with immunoSEQ multiplex PCR; TCRdb's copy has only in-frame clones and lacks some. The table lists about 69,000 clones, over 80% of them singletons. The sequences come from peripheral blood, collected in the third trimester of pregnancy. The receptor set was obtained from a female donor in good health, enrolled as a control in a pregnancy study. Both conserved end residues are trimmed from each CDR3. Expanded clones get a size class; other rows say once, few or many, or leave the size out.

v_gene: TRBV5-6; abundance: .; j_gene: TRBJ2-2; CDR3aa: ASSPQGRGSGELF
v_gene: TRBV10-3; abundance: .; j_gene: TRBJ2-4; CDR3aa: ATRRPGTGTKNIQY
v_gene: TRBV15; abundance: .; j_gene: TRBJ1-6; CDR3aa: ATSRGPRGSWNSPLH
v_gene: TRBV12-5; abundance: once; j_gene: TRBJ2-1; CDR3aa: ASASSYNEQF
v_gene: TRBV5-1; abundance: .; j_gene: TRBJ2-4; CDR3aa: ASSLGGRGELDIQY
v_gene: TRBV2; abundance: .; j_gene: TRBJ2-3; CDR3aa: ASSESGGVGTQY
v_gene: TRBV28; abundance: .; j_gene: TRBJ2-7; CDR3aa: ASSGRSTYEQY
v_gene: TRBV25-1; abundance: .; j_gene: TRBJ1-1; CDR3aa: ASSGPRAGDAEAF
v_gene: TRBV5-1; abundance: .; j_gene: TRBJ1-1; CDR3aa: ASSHSLQGTNTEAF
v_gene: TRBV29-1; abundance: .; j_gene: TRBJ1-2; CDR3aa: SVAPVLRQRIYGYT
v_gene: TRBV6-5; abundance: .; j_gene: TRBJ2-5; CDR3aa: ASSYAGRGLGETQY
v_gene: TRBV7-8; abundance: .; j_gene: TRBJ2-1; CDR3aa: ASSLTWTSGNEQF
v_gene: TRBV5-1; abundance: .; j_gene: TRBJ2-1; CDR3aa: ASSFGLAGNEQF
v_gene: TRBV30; abundance: .; j_gene: TRBJ2-2; CDR3aa: AWRGGAVSGELF
v_gene: TRBV10-3; abundance: .; j_gene: TRBJ2-7; CDR3aa: AISDGSTYEQY
v_gene: TRBV28; abundance: .; j_gene: TRBJ1-5; CDR3aa: ASSNLIGGRNQPQH
v_gene: TRBV29-1; abundance: .; j_gene: TRBJ2-5; CDR3aa: SGRRGPEETQY
v_gene: TRBV6-5; abundance: .; j_gene: TRBJ2-1; CDR3aa: ASSYWLGLADNEQF
v_gene: TRBV2; abundance: .; j_gene: TRBJ2-1; CDR3aa: ASEAGTLDPGEQF
v_gene: TRBV5-8; abundance: .; j_gene: TRBJ2-3; CDR3aa: ASSRDRNRDTQY
v_gene: TRBV6-4; abundance: .; j_gene: TRBJ2-3; CDR3aa: ASSDGTSGGTDTQY
v_gene: TRBV9; abundance: .; j_gene: TRBJ1-2; CDR3aa: ASSVEGAGGDRGIRSPYGYT
v_gene: TRBV5-1; abundance: .; j_gene: TRBJ2-3; CDR3aa: ASSLGEGTDTQY
v_gene: TRBV7-9; abundance: .; j_gene: TRBJ2-1; CDR3aa: ASSLQGWDEQF
v_gene: TRBV15; abundance: .; j_gene: TRBJ2-4; CDR3aa: ATSRVGGGTGATAGDGINIQY
v_gene: TRBV28; abundance: .; j_gene: TRBJ2-2; CDR3aa: ASNIAGANTGELF
v_gene: TRBV7-2; abundance: .; j_gene: TRBJ2-2; CDR3aa: ASSSPERLAGYGGGELF
v_gene: TRBV19; abundance: .; j_gene: TRBJ1-1; CDR3aa: ASITGPGDTEAF